These 17 T cell receptor beta chains were sequenced from one sample in a study of graft-versus-host responses after intestinal transplantation. Sequenced by immunoSEQ multiplex PCR; TCRdb stores in-frame clones only, minus some. The sample records 35,000 to 45,000 clones, around nine tenths being singletons. The source material was PBMCs, sampled 524 days after transplant. The receptors originated from a human patient who received an intestinal transplant, so some T cells may come from the graft donor.

J is TRBJ2-5 and V is TRBV7-9; weak D call: TRBD2 (6 bases). The length of the CDR3 is 13 residues. Germline V gene data show CDR1 as SEHNR and CDR2 as FQNEAQ (reference sequence). Trimming removed 2 bases from V and 4 bases from J, with 8 bases in between. The CDR3 is CASSLNGGETQYF. CDR3 coding DNA: TGTGCCAGCAGCTTAAACGGGGGAGAGACCCAGTACTTC.

The J gene is TRBJ1-1, the V gene TRBV15; 9 bases match TRBD1. Germline V CDR1 and CDR2: LNHNV, YYDKDF (reference sequence). The ends lost 2 bases at V and 5 bases at J; junction bases unmatched: 12. CDR3 length: 17 residues. CDR3 nucleotide sequence: TGTGCCACCAGCAGATCTCCAGCCGGGACAGGGCTTACTGAAGCTTTCTTT. Its protein product is CATSRSPAGTGLTEAFF.

CDR3 region: CASSLGQFYGYTF. Here the CDR3 DNA reads TGTGCCAGCAGCCTGGGACAGTTCTATGGCTACACCTTC. The chain links TRBV6-6 to TRBJ1-2, with TRBD1 identical over 7 bases. The CDR3 contains 13 residues. Germline V lookup: CDR1 MNHNY, CDR2 SVGAGI (reference sequence). J gave up 4 bases and V 6 bases, and 5 bases lay outside the gene matches.

The chain links TRBV28 to TRBJ1-2; no clear D gene. V gave up 0 bases and J gave up 0 bases, with 2 bases separating them. The V gene's germline CDR1 is MDHEN and CDR2 SYDVKM. The CDR3 consists of 13 residues. The CDR3 protein is CASSLWANYGYTF. The CDR3 region has the DNA TGTGCCAGCAGTTTATGGGCTAACTATGGCTACACCTTC.

The chain has TRBV7-9 and TRBJ2-3; D unresolved. V was cut by 7 bases and J by 3 bases, with 11 bases left in between. Germline-derived CDR1 and CDR2 are SEHNR and FQNEAQ (reference sequence). This CDR3 is built from 13 residues. The CDR3 DNA is TGTGCCAGCACCCCGATCGGTACAGATACGCAGTATTTT. It encodes CASTPIGTDTQYF.

The rearrangement links TRBV4-3 to TRBJ2-7, with D perhaps being TRBD1 or TRBD2 (5 bases each). V was cut by 1 base and J by 2 bases, with 12 bases left in between. This CDR3 contains 15 residues. Germline assignment: CDR1 LGHNA and CDR2 YSLEER. CDR3 sequence: CASSQGGRGAYEQYF. CDR3 in DNA: TGCGCCAGCAGCCAAGGAGGTCGAGGGGCCTACGAGCAGTACTTC.

The rearrangement links TRBV15 to TRBJ2-4, with D perhaps TRBD2 (6 bases). CDR1 is LNHNV and CDR2 is YYDKDF in the germline V gene (reference sequence). V was clipped by 7 bases and J by 6 bases, with 13 bases between them. The CDR3 spans 13 residues. The CDR3 sequence is CATTDGRRNIQYF. CDR3 bases: TGTGCCACCACCGACGGGAGAAGAAACATTCAGTACTTC.

The chain combines TRBV19 with TRBJ2-4; D may be TRBD2 (6 bases). The CDR3 runs to 16 residues. The germline V and J ends were trimmed by 7 bases and 2 bases, with 18 bases remaining between them. Germline CDR1 is LNHDA and CDR2 is SQIVND (reference sequence). The CDR3 spells CASTPGRDGTKNIQYF. CDR3 sequence (DNA): TGTGCCAGTACCCCGGGGCGGGATGGTACCAAAAACATTCAGTACTTC.

This chain links TRBV27 with TRBJ1-6; D is unresolved. The CDR3 consists of 14 residues. V lost 6 bases and J 0 bases, leaving 6 bases between the germline ends. Germline V gene data show CDR1 as MNHEY and CDR2 as SMNVEV (reference sequence). The DNA for the CDR3 is TGTGCCAGCAGGGTGAGCTCCTATAATTCACCCCTCCACTTT. Translated: CASRVSSYNSPLHF.

J is TRBJ2-5 and V is TRBV5-5; TRBD1 matches 9 bases. The CDR3 loop spans 15 amino acids. Germline CDR1 is SGHKS and CDR2 is YYEKEE (reference sequence). Trimming at V came to 5 bases and at J to 3 bases, leaving 8 bases not matched to a gene. The CDR3 sequence: CASSITGGPKETQYF. CDR3 nucleotide sequence: TGTGCCAGCAGTATCACAGGGGGCCCCAAAGAGACCCAGTACTTC.

The rearrangement uses TRBV5-1 and TRBJ2-1; 7 bases line up with TRBD1. This CDR3 comprises 13 residues. Unmatched junction bases numbered 5, after V lost 3 bases and J lost 8 bases. Looked up from germline, CDR1 is SGHRS and CDR2 is YFSETQ. CDR3 amino acids: CASSSYRGDEQFF. The CDR3 coding sequence is TGCGCCAGCAGCTCCTACAGGGGAGATGAGCAGTTCTTC.

The V and J genes are TRBV28 and TRBJ1-1, with TRBD1 as a possible D gene (6 bases). CDR3 length: 15 residues. Germline loops: CDR1 MDHEN, CDR2 SYDVKM. Deletions cut 5 bases from V and 1 base from J, with 14 bases between. The CDR3 region is CASSTTGTPNTEAFF. The CDR3, as DNA: TGTGCCAGCAGTACAACCGGGACACCGAACACTGAAGCTTTCTTT. Combining the CDR3 with reference TRBV28 and TRBJ1-1 gives the whole variable domain DVKVTQSSRYLVKRTGEKVFLECVQDMDHENMFWYRQDPGLGLRLIYFSYDVKMKEKGDIPEGYSVSREKKERFSLILESASTNQTSMYLCASSTTGTPNTEAFFGQGTRLTVV.

The chain joins TRBV7-2 to TRBJ2-2; 14 nucleotides match TRBD2. Trimming cost V 1 base and J 3 bases; bases outside gene matches: 4. The CDR3 is 18 residues long. CDR1 and CDR2 from the germline V gene are SGHTA and FQGNSA. This CDR3 reads CASSLVWGLAGDTGELFF. CDR3 nucleotides: TGTGCCAGCAGCTTAGTATGGGGACTAGCGGGAGACACCGGGGAGCTGTTTTTT.

The chain is built from TRBV5-4 and TRBJ2-7; 9 bases are shared with TRBD1. With 1 base clipped from V and 6 bases from J, the junction kept 5 bases outside the gene matches. This CDR3 is built from 14 residues. Per germline, CDR1 SGHNT and CDR2 YYREEE (reference sequence). The DNA of the CDR3 is TGTGCCAGCAGCTTGAACAGGGGGCGCGCCGAGCAGTACTTC. It translates to CASSLNRGRAEQYF.

The rearrangement uses TRBV28 and TRBJ2-1; D is perhaps TRBD2 (6 bases). This CDR3 is 16 amino acids long. Trimming took 8 bases from V and 4 from J, leaving 21 bases between them. The germline gives CDR1 MDHEN, CDR2 SYDVKM. The CDR3 is CASQPSRRGPYNEQFF. As DNA, the CDR3 is TGTGCCAGCCAACCCTCGAGGCGGGGTCCGTACAATGAGCAGTTCTTC.

This chain uses TRBV2 with TRBJ2-7; D call uncertain. This CDR3 is 12 amino acids long. V lost 4 bases and J lost 3, with 7 bases in between. Looked up from germline, CDR1 is SNHLY and CDR2 is FYNNEI. The CDR3: CASSVASYEQYF. The CDR3 region has the DNA TGTGCCAGCAGTGTGGCCAGCTACGAGCAGTACTTC.

This clone appeared a single time. The chain is built from TRBV5-1 and TRBJ1-2; TRBD1 might be the D (5 bases). V was pared by 2 bases and J by 2 bases, with 13 bases between. This CDR3 is 15 amino acids long. Germline V gives CDR1 SGHRS, CDR2 YFSETQ. Here the CDR3 reads CASSFQGGLNYGYTF. CDR3 nucleotides: TGCGCCAGCAGCTTCCAGGGCGGATTAAACTATGGCTACACCTTC.